This TCR beta chain was sequenced during a study of blood T cells in healthy people across ages. Whole-study results and caveats: The recorded TCR beta diversity per million T cells decreased in a roughly linear manner with age. Any changes in expanded clonotypes were possibly confounded, as donor CMV status remained unknown.

With respect to this clonotype: The antigen is undetermined.

A second PCR of roughly 6 to 12 cycles used a sample-barcoded 5' primer and a J-beta primer mix. Paired-end reads containing CDR3 totaled no fewer than 2.5 million for each sample. MiXCR, applied by TCRdb to the 5' RACE reads, yields one record per CDR3 protein. The sample has about 640,000 distinct CDR3 sequences, 40% to 50% seen once. Peripheral blood from each donor was collected in a volume of roughly 9.2 milliliters. CDR1 and CDR2 from the germline V gene are DFQATT and SNEGSKA (reference sequence). This CDR3 is built from 14 residues. V was pared by 8 bases and J by 5 bases, with 14 bases of the junction left unmatched.

Sequenced material: blood. The gene calls are TRBV20-1 and TRBJ2-7; 8 nucleotides agree with TRBD2. The receptor's source is an older man in good health. The CDR3, as DNA: TGCAGTCGTCTAAGCCCAGCGGGAGTCCACGAGCAGTACTTC. Amino acids: CSRLSPAGVHEQYF.